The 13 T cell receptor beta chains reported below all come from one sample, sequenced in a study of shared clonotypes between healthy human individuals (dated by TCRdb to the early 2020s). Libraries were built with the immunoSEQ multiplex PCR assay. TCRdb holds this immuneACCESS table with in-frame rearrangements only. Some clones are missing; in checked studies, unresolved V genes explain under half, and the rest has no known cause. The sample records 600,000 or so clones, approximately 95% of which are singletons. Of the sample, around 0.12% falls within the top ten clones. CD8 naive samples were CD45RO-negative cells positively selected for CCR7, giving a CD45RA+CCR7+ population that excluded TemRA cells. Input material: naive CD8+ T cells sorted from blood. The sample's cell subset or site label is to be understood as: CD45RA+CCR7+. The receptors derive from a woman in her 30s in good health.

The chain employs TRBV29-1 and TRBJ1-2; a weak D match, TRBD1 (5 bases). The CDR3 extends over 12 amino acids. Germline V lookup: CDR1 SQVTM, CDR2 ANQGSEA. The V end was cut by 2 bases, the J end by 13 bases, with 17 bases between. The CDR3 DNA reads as TGCAGCGTTGAACTTACGGGGGTTTCTGTCACCTTC. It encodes CSVELTGVSVTF. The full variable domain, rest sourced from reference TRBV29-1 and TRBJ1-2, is SAVISQKPSRDICQRGTSLTIQCQVDSQVTMMFWYRQQPGQSLTLIATANQGSEATYESGFVIDKFPISRPNLTFSTLTVSNMSPEDSSIYLCSVELTGVSVTFGSGTRLTVV.

CDR3 sequence: CASSFSGVNTEAFF. CDR3 DNA sequence: TGTGCCAGCAGCTTTTCTGGAGTGAACACTGAAGCTTTCTTT. The J gene is TRBJ1-1, the V gene TRBV5-4; D not certain. Germline CDR1 and CDR2: SGHNT and YYREEE (reference sequence). V dropped 2 bases and J dropped 0 bases, with 8 bases sitting between them. This CDR3 contains 14 residues.

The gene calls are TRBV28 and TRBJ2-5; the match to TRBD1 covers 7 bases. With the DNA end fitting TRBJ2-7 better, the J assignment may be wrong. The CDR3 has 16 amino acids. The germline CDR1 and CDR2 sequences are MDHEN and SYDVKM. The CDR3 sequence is CASSLADRAGENEQYF. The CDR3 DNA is TGTGCCAGCAGCCTGGCCGACAGGGCCGGGGAAAACGAGCAGTACTTC.

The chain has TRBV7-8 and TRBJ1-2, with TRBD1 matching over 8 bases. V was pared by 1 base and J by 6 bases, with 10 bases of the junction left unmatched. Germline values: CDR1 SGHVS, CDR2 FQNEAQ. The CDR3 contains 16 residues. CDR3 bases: TGTGCCAGCAGCTTAGGCGTACAGGGGGGTAGCGATGGCTACACCTTC. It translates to CASSLGVQGGSDGYTF.

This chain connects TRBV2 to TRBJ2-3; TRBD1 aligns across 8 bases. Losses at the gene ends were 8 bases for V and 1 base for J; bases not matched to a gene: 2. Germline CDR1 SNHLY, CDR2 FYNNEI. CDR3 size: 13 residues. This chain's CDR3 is CASLGQGTDTQYF. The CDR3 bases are TGTGCCAGCCTGGGACAGGGCACAGATACGCAGTATTTT.

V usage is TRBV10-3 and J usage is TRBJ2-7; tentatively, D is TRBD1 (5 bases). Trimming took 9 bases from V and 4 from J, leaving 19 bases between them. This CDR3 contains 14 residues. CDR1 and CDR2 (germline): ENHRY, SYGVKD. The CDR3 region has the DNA TGTGCCATATGGGTGGGCGGTCCAGGGTACGAGCAGTACTTC. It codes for CAIWVGGPGYEQYF.

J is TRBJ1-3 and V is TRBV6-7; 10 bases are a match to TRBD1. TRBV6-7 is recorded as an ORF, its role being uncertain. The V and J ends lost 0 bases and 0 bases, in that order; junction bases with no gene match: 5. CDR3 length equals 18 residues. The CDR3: CASSYSWDRGASGNTIYF. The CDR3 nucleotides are TGTGCCAGCAGTTACTCGTGGGACAGGGGTGCCTCTGGAAACACCATATATTTT.

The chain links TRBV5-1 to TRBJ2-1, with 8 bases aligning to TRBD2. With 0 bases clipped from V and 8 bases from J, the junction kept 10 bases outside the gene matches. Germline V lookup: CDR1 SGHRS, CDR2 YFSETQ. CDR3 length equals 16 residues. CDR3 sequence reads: CASSLAAAGGLDEQFF. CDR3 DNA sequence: TGCGCCAGCAGCTTGGCGGCTGCGGGGGGTTTGGATGAGCAGTTCTTC. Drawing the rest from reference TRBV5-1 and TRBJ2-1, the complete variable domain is KAGVTQTPRYLIKTRGQQVTLSCSPISGHRSVSWYQQTPGQGLQFLFEYFSETQRNKGNFPGRFSGRQFSNSRSEMNVSTLELGDSALYLCASSLAAAGGLDEQFFGPGTRLTVL.

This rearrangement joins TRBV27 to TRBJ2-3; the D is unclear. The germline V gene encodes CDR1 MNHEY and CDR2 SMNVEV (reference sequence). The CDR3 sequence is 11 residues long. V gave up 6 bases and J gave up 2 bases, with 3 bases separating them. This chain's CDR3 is CASRYTDTQYF. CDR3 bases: TGTGCCAGCAGATACACAGATACGCAGTATTTT.

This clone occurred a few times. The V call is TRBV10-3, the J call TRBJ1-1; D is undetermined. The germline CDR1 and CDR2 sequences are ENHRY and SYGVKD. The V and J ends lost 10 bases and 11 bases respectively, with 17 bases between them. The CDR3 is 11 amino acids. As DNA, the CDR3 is TGTGCCACCGGGGAGATGATGTCGGCTTTCTTT. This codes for CATGEMMSAFF.

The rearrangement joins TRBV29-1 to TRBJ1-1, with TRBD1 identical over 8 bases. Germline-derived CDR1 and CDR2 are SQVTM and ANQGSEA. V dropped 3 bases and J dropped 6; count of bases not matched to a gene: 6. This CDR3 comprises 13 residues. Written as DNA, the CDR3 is TGCAGCGTTGAGGATGGACAGGGCTCTGAAGCTTTCTTT. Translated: CSVEDGQGSEAFF.

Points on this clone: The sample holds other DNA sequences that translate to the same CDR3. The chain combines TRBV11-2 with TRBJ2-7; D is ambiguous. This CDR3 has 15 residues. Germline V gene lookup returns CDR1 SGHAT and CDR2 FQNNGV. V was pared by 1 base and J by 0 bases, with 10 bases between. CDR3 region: CASSLVGESSYEQYF. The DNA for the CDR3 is TGTGCCAGCAGCTTAGTGGGCGAGAGCTCCTACGAGCAGTACTTC.

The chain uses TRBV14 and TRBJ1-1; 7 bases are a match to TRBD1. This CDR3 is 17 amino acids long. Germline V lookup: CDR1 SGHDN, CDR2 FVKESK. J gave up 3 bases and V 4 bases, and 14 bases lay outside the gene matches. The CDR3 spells CASSRSTGRNKDTEAFF. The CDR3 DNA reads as TGTGCCAGCAGCCGCTCGACAGGGAGAAATAAGGACACTGAAGCTTTCTTT.